This T cell receptor (beta chain) was captured in a study of blood T cell repertoires in COVID-19. Trimming left V 0 bases short and J 8 bases short, with 14 bases between. The CDR3 contains 15 residues. Germline values: CDR1 SGHRS, CDR2 YFSETQ. Per the authors' pipeline: Nucleated cell counts were estimated from reference gene primer amplification. Profiled with immunoSEQ multiplex PCR; TCRdb holds only in-frame clones, not every one. The V and J calls and the clone size are those of that table, but D and trimming were determined from the DNA. This sample has about 370,000 clones, with roughly 90% found just once.

The chain uses TRBV5-1 and TRBJ1-4; D call uncertain. Sequencing used peripheral blood. The origin of this receptor is a woman under 40 with COVID-19, enrolled during active disease. CDR3 amino acids: CASSLAGRTIEKLFF. In nucleotides, the CDR3 is TGCGCCAGCAGCTTGGCCGGACGGACTATAGAAAAACTGTTTTTT.